This T cell receptor beta chain stems from a study of blood T cell repertoires in COVID-19. CDR1 and CDR2 (germline): SGHTA, FQGNSA. Losses at the gene ends were 5 bases for V and 7 bases for J; bases not matched to a gene: 4. This CDR3 region has 12 residues. In the study's own analysis: Estimation of nucleated cell counts relied on the amplification of reference gene primers. The repertoire was sequenced with immunoSEQ multiplex PCR; TCRdb's copy has only in-frame clones and lacks some. The DNA gave D and trimming, while V, J and clone size come from that table. This table holds nearly 250,000 clones, 86% found once. This clone occurred once.

The TCR comes from a woman of 80 years or more with COVID-19, enrolled during active disease. The genes are TRBV7-2 and TRBJ1-1; 7 nucleotides agree with TRBD1. The sequenced sample consisted of peripheral blood. CDR3 sequence: CASSGDRLEAFF. In DNA form, the CDR3 reads TGTGCCAGCAGCGGGGACAGACTTGAAGCTTTCTTT.